This T cell receptor beta chain was recorded in a study of blood T cell repertoires in COVID-19. Study-wide context: PBMCs, B-cell-depleted T cells, or T cells provided the cDNA or gDNA that made up the material.

Recovered Cohort 3 donors showed two negative PCRs, clearance, or symptom resolution. Using immunoSEQ multiplex PCR, the repertoire was profiled, and TCRdb retains in-frame clones only, with some absent. The table lists 180,000 or so clones, over 80% of them singletons, with 10% to 15% in the top ten. This CDR3 has 16 residues. The germline V gene encodes CDR1 KGHSH and CDR2 LQKENI. V shed 0 bases, J shed 5 bases, and the junction held 5 bases outside the gene matches. This TCR came from a woman in her fifties or sixties who had recovered from COVID-19. V gene TRBV18 combines with J gene TRBJ2-1; TRBD1 matches at 9 bases. The sequenced material came from PBMCs or T cells enriched from blood (not recorded which). Here the CDR3 reads CASSPPMGQGDNEQFF. CDR3 in DNA: TGTGCCAGCTCACCACCTATGGGACAGGGAGACAATGAGCAGTTCTTC.